A single sample gave rise to the 5 T cell receptor beta chains below, sequenced in a study of early T cells in non-severe SARS-CoV-2 infection. TCRdb re-called the 5' RACE reads through MiXCR, storing one row per CDR3 protein. The table records 75,000 to 100,000 distinct CDR3 sequences, under 15% of them present only once. The material sequenced was whole blood. Source of these receptors: an adult who was a healthcare worker with PCR-confirmed SARS-CoV-2 infection or an uninfected control (not recorded which).

At least ten counts were recorded for this clonotype. V and J are TRBV29-1 and TRBJ2-7; 9 bases fit TRBD1. Germline V CDR1 and CDR2: SQVTM, ANQGSEA. J lost 6 bases, V lost 7 bases, and 13 bases had no gene match. CDR3 length: 14 amino acids. Written as DNA, the CDR3 is TGCAGCGCCCTGGGCCCGGGACAGGGACGCGAGCAGTACTTC. Encoded protein: CSALGPGQGREQYF.

The chain joins TRBV29-1 to TRBJ2-1; D might be TRBD1 (6 bases). Germline loops: CDR1 SQVTM, CDR2 ANQGSEA. V lost 1 base and J 4 bases, leaving 14 bases between the germline ends. This CDR3 comprises 15 residues. Here the CDR3 reads CSVEGFGQLYNEQFF. CDR3 in DNA: TGCAGCGTTGAAGGTTTTGGACAGCTGTACAATGAGCAGTTCTTC.

The V call is TRBV5-1, the J call TRBJ2-3, with TRBD2 identical over 8 bases. V dropped 4 bases and J dropped 2; count of bases not matched to a gene: 6. Per germline, CDR1 SGHRS and CDR2 YFSETQ. The CDR3 length is 15 residues. CDR3 protein: CASSPAGDTTDTQYF. CDR3 in DNA: TGCGCCAGCAGCCCAGCGGGAGATACCACAGATACGCAGTATTTT.

This clonotype appeared a few times. The chain links TRBV7-8 to TRBJ2-7, with TRBD2 identical over 7 bases. The CDR3 consists of 16 residues. The trim removed 1 base at V and 7 bases at J, leaving 13 bases unmatched. Germline V gene data show CDR1 as SGHVS and CDR2 as FQNEAQ. The CDR3 reads CASSLGVGRTSREQYF. CDR3 nucleotide sequence: TGTGCCAGCAGCTTAGGTGTAGGTAGGACTAGTCGTGAGCAGTACTTC.

This clonotype was observed many times. The chain joins TRBV13 to TRBJ2-7; 9 bases are a match to TRBD1. This CDR3 is built from 13 residues. The V gene's germline CDR1 is PRHDT and CDR2 FYEKMQ (reference sequence). Trimming at V came to 4 bases and at J to 5 bases, leaving 3 bases not matched to a gene. The CDR3 spells CASSSGQGNEQYF. CDR3 in DNA: TGTGCCAGCAGCTCGGGACAGGGCAACGAGCAGTACTTC.